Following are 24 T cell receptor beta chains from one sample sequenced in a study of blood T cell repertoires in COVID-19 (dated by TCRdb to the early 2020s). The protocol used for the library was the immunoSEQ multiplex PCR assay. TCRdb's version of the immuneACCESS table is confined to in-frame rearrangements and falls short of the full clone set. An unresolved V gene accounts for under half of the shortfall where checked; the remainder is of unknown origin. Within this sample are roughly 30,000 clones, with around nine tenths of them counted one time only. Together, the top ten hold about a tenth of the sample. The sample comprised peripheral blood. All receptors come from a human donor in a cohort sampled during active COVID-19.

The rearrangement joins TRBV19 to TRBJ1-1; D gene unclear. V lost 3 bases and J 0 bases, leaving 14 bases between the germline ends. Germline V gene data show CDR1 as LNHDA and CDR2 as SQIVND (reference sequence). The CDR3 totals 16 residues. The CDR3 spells CASSMDSALLNTEAFF. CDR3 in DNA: TGTGCCAGTAGTATGGACTCTGCACTCCTGAACACTGAAGCTTTCTTT.

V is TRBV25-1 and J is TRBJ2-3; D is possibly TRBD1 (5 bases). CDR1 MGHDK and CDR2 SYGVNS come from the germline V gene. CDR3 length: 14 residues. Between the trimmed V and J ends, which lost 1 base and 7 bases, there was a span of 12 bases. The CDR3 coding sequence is TGTGCCAGCAGTGAATCCCTCAACAGGAATACGCAGTATTTT. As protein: CASSESLNRNTQYF.

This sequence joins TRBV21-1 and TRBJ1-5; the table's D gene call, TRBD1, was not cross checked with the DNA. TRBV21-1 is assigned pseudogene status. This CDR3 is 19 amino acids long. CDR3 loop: CASSRNLTGRDGNGQPQHF. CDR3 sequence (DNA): TGTGCCAGCAGCAGGAACTTGACAGGACGAGATGGGAATGGTCAGCCCCAGCATTTT.

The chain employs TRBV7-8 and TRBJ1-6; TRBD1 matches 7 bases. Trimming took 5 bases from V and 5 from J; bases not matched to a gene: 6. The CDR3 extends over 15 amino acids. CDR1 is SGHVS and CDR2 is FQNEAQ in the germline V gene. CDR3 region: CASSPPGQDNSPLHF. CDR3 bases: TGTGCCAGCAGCCCACCAGGACAGGATAATTCACCCCTCCACTTT.

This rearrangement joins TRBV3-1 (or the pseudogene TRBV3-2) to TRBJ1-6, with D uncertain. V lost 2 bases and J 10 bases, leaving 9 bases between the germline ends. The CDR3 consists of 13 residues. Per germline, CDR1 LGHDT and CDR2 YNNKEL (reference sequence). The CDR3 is CASSQLSDSPLHF. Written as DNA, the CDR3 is TGTGCCAGCAGCCAATTAAGCGACTCACCCCTCCACTTT.

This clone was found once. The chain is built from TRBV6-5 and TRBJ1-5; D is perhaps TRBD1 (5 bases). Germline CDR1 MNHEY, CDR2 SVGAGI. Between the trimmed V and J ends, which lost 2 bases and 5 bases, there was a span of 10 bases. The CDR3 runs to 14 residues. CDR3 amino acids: CASSYKGLHQPQHF. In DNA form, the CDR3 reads TGTGCCAGCAGTTACAAGGGGTTGCATCAGCCCCAGCATTTT.

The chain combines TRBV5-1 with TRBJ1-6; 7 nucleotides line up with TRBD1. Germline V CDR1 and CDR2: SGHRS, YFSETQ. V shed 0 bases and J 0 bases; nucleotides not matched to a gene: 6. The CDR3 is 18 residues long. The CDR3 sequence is CASSLDRGTNSYNSPLHF. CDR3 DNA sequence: TGCGCCAGCAGCTTGGACAGGGGTACCAACTCCTATAATTCACCCCTCCACTTT.

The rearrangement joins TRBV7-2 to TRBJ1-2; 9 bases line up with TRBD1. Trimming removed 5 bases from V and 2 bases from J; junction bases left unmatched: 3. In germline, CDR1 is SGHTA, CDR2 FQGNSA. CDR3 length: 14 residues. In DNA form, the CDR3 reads TGTGCCAGCAGCCCTGGACAGGGGAACTATGGCTACACCTTC. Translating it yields CASSPGQGNYGYTF.

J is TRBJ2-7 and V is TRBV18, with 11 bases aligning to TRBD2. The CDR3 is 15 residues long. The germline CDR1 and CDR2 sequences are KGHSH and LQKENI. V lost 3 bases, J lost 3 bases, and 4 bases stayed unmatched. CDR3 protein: CASSPRTSGHYEQYF. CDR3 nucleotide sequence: TGTGCCAGCTCACCTCGGACTAGCGGGCACTACGAGCAGTACTTC.

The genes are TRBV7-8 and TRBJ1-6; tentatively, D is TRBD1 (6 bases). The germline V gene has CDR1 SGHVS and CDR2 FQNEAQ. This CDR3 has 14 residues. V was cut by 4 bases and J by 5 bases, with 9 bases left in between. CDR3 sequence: CASSSWTDNSPLHF. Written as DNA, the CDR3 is TGTGCCAGCAGCTCCTGGACAGATAATTCACCCCTCCACTTT.

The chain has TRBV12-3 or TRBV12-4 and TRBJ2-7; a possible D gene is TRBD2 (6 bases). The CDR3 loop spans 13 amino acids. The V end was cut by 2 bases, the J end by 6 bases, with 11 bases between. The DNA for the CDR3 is TGTGCCAGCAGTTTAATAGGGGAGGTCGAGCAGTACTTC. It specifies CASSLIGEVEQYF.

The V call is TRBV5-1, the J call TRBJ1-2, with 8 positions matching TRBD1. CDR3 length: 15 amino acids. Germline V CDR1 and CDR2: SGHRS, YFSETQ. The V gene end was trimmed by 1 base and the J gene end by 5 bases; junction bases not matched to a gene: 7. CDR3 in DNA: TGCGCCAGCAGCTTGTCTGGGACAGGCCCATATGGCTACACCTTC. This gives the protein CASSLSGTGPYGYTF.

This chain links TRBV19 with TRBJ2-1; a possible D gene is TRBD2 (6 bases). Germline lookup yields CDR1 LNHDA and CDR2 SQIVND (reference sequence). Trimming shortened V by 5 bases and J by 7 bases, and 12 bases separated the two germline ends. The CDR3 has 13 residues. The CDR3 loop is CASSVTSLNEQFF. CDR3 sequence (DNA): TGTGCCAGTAGTGTCACTAGCCTGAATGAGCAGTTCTTC.

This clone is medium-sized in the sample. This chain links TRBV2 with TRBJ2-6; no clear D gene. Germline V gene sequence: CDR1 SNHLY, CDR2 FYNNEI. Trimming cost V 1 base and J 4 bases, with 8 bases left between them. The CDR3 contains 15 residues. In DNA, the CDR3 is TGTGCCAGCAGTGAAGGGGCTTCGGGGGCCAACGTCCTGACTTTC. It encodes CASSEGASGANVLTF.

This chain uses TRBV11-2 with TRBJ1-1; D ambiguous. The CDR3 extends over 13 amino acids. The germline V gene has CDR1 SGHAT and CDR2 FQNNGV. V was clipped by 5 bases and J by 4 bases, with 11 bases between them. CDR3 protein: CASSIMSGTEAFF. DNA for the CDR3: TGTGCCAGCAGCATAATGAGCGGCACTGAAGCTTTCTTT.

The CDR3 region is CASTNEANTGELFF. CDR3 in DNA: TGTGCCAGCACAAATGAGGCGAACACCGGGGAGCTGTTTTTT. This chain uses TRBV25-1 with TRBJ2-2; no reliable D call. Trimming removed 7 bases at V and 0 bases at J, with 9 bases between. This CDR3 has 14 residues. Looked up from germline, CDR1 is MGHDK and CDR2 is SYGVNS.

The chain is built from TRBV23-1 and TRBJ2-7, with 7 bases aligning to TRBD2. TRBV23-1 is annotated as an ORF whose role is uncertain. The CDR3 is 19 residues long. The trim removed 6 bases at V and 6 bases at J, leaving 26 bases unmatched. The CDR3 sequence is CASSHNAPGGGIKVGEQYF. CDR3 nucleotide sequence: TGCGCCAGCAGCCATAATGCCCCTGGGGGAGGGATTAAAGTCGGCGAGCAGTACTTC.

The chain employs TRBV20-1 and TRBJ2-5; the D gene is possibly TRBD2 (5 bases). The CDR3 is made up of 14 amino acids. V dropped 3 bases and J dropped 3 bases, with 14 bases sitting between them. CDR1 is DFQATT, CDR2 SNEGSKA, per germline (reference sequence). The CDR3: CSASSGFLEETQYF. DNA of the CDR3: TGCAGTGCTAGTTCGGGGTTTCTTGAAGAGACCCAGTACTTC.

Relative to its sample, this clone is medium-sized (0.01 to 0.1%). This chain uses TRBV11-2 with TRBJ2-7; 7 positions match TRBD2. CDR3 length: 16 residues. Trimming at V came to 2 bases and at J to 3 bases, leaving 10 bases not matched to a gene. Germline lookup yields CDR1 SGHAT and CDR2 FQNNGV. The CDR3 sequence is CASSLFLAGELYEQYF. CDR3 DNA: TGTGCCAGCAGCTTATTTCTGGCGGGGGAACTCTACGAGCAGTACTTC.

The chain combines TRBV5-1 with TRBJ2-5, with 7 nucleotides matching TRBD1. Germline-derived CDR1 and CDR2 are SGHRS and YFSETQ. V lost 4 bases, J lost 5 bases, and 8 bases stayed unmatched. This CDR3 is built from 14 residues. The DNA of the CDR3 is TGCGCCAGCAGCCAACAGGGGATGGGGGAGACCCAGTACTTC. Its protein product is CASSQQGMGETQYF.

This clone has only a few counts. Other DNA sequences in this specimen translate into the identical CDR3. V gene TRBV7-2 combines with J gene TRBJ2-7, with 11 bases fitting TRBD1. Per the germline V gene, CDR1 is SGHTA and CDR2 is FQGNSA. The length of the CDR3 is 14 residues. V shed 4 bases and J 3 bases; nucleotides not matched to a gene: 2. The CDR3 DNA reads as TGTGCCAGCAGCTCCGGGACAGGGGGCTACGAGCAGTACTTC. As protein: CASSSGTGGYEQYF.

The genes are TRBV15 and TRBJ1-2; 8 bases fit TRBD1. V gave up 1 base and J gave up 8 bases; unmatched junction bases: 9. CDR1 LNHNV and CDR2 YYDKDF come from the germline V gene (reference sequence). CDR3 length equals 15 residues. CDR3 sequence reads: CATSRGRGPMEGYTF. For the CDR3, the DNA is TGTGCCACCAGCAGAGGCAGGGGGCCCATGGAGGGCTACACCTTC.

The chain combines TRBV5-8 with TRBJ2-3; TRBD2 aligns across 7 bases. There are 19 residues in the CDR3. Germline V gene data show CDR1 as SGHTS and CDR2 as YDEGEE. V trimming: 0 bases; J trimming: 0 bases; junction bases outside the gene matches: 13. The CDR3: CASSLGGNRREASTDTQYF. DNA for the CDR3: TGTGCCAGCAGCTTGGGAGGGAACCGTCGGGAGGCTAGCACAGATACGCAGTATTTT.

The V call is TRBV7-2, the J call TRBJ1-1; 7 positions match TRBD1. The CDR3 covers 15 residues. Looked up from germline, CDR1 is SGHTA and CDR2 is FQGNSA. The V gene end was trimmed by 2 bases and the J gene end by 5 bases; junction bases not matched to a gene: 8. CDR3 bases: TGTGCCAGCAGCTTACTGGCTCGACAGGGAACTGAAGCTTTCTTT. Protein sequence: CASSLLARQGTEAFF.